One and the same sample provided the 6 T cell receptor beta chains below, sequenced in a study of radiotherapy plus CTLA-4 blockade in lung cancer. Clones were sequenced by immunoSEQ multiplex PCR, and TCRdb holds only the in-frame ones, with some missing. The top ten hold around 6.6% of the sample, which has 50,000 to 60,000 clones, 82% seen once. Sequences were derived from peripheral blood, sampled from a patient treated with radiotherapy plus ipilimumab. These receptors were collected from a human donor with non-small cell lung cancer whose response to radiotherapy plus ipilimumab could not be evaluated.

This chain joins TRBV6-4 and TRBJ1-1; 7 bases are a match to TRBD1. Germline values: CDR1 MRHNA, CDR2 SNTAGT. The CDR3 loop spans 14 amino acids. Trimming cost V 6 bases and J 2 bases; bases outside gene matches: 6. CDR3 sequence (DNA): TGTGCCAGCAGCCGGGACAGCATAAACACTGAAGCTTTCTTT. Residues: CASSRDSINTEAFF.

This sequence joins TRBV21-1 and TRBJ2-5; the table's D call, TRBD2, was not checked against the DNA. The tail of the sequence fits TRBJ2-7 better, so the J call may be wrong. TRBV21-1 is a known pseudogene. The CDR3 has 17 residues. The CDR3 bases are TGTGCCAGCAGCAACATCACTCTAGCGGGAGGGACCTACGAGCAGTACTTC. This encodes CASSNITLAGGTYEQYF.

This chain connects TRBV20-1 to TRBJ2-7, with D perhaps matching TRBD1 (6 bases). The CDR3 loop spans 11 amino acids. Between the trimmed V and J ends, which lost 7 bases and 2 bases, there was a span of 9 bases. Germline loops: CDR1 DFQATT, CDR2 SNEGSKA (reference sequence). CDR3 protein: CSGGLTYEQYF. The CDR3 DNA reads TGCAGTGGGGGGCTAACCTACGAGCAGTACTTC.

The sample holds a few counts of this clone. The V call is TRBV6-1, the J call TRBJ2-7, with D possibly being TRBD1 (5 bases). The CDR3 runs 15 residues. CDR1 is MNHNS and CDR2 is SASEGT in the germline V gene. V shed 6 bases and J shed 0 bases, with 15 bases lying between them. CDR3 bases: TGTGCCAGCAGGGGTATGTACAGGAGCTCCTACGAGCAGTACTTC. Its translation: CASRGMYRSSYEQYF.

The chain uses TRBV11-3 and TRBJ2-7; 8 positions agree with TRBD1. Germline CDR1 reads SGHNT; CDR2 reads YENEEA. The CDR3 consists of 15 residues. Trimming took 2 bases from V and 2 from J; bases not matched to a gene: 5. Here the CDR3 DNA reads TGTGCCAGCAGCTTAAGGGGGACAGGACCCTACGAGCAGTACTTC. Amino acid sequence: CASSLRGTGPYEQYF. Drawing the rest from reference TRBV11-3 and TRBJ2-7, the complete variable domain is EAGVVQSPRYKIIEKKQPVAFWCNPISGHNTLYWYLQNLGQGPELLIRYENEEAVDDSQLPKDRFSAERLKGVDSTLKIQPAELGDSAVYLCASSLRGTGPYEQYFGPGTRLTVT.

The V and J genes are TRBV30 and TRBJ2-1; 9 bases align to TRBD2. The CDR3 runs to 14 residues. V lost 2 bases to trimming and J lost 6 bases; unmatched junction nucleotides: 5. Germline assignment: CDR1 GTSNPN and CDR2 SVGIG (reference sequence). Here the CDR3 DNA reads TGTGCCTGGAGTTTCGGGACTAGCAGCAATGAGCAGTTCTTC. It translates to CAWSFGTSSNEQFF.